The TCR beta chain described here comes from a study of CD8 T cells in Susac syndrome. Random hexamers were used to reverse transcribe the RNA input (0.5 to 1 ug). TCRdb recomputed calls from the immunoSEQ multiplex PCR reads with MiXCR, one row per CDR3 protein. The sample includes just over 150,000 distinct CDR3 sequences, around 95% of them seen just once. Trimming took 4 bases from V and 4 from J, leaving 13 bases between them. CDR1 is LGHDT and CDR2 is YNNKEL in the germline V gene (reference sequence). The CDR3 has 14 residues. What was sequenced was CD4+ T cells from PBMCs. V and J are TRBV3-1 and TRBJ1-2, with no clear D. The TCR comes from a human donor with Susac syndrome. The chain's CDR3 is CASSLDGTFYGYTF. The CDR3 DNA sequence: TGTGCCAGCAGCCTCGACGGCACGTTCTATGGCTACACCTTC.